This TCR beta chain was recorded in a study of blood T cell repertoires in COVID-19 (TCRdb year 2020). About the study as a whole: Samples from collaborators originated in the United States, Italy and Spain and spanned both the acute and convalescent phases of COVID-19. The prospective study material was composed of cDNA or gDNA derived from T cells, B-cell-depleted T cells, or PBMCs. Samples were obtained from the ongoing ImmuneRACE study (first 160 participants) and from over a thousand subjects provided by 6 global collaborators. Sample metadata almost always included a de-identified subject ID, COVID-19 status, age in years and sex. A freely available public database, intended as a resource for researchers studying the immune response to SARS-CoV-2, is where the repertoires were released. Deeply sampled blood TCRbeta repertoires from subjects exposed to, actively infected with, or recovered from COVID-19 were included in the dataset. Where available, HLA class I and class II types were taken from metadata supplied by the sample provider and were not determined by assay-based typing. Results and caveats for the whole study, not just this receptor: The quantity of clinical and demographic metadata differed by source and by participant and was supplied without curation.

The germline V gene specifies SGHTA as CDR1 and FQGNSA as CDR2. From its cysteine to its phenylalanine, the CDR3 spans 15 amino acids. Here the CDR3 DNA is all that survives: 45 bases in frame from base 1. Ends trimmed: V by 4 bases, J by 7 bases; bases unmatched to a gene: 10. Notes on this clone: Its antigen is unknown. Base qualities are not provided; no much larger clone lies one nucleotide away.

Participants in the prospective study were aged roughly 18 to 100 years, lived in 20 to 30 United States geographic areas, and enrolled through a virtual design. To assign participants to cohorts, the prospective study relied on clinical history that participants themselves reported in a screening survey and a study questionnaire. Recovered participants in ImmuneRACE Cohort 3 were defined as having two consecutive negative NP/OP PCR tests, clearance from a healthcare professional, or resolution of symptoms. Mobile phlebotomists in the prospective study collected whole blood, serum and a nasopharyngeal or oropharyngeal swab from every participant. Prospective study participants could optionally give additional blood draws and questionnaires over an approximately two-month period. Blood samples from the prospective study were shipped frozen or at room temperature prior to DNA extraction. TCRbeta CDR3 regions were amplified from genomic DNA by means of the immunoSEQ Assay, a bias-controlled multiplex PCR. Regarding the original processing steps: Within the assay, amplification of reference gene primers was used to estimate how many nucleated cells each sample contained. To quantify the absolute abundance of each unique TCRbeta CDR3 rearrangement, sequence reads were collapsed and filtered. For each sample, productive Simpson clonality was calculated as the square root of Simpson's diversity index across productive rearrangements. The table comes from immuneACCESS by way of TCRdb, which keeps in-frame sequences with V and J called. Part of the clones is missing from these tables; in studies checked, under half for an unresolved V gene and the rest for unknown reasons. The DNA gave D and trimming, while V, J and clone size come from that table. This sample lists roughly 340,000 clones; approximately 92% were detected once. The top ten constitute 0.95% to 1.1% of the sample.

The sequenced sample consisted of PBMCs or T cells enriched from blood (not recorded which). The rearrangement joined TRBV7-2 to TRBJ1-5; 7 central nucleotides agree with TRBD1. This receptor was taken from a man younger than 35 who had recovered from COVID-19. The nucleotide sequence is TGTGCCAGCAGCTCACAACAGGGGACGGGGCAGCCCCAGCATTTT. This is translated as CASSSQQGTGQPQHF.